This T cell receptor (beta chain) originates from a study of blood T cell repertoires in COVID-19. Assay: immunoSEQ multiplex PCR; the TCRdb copy retains only in-frame clones and omits some. The sample has approximately 150,000 clones, approximately 91% seen once; the top ten hold approximately 5%. With 1 base removed from V and 1 base from J, the gap between germline ends came to 8 bases. Germline lookup yields CDR1 SGHNT and CDR2 YENEEA. CDR3 length equals 14 residues. This chain connects TRBV11-3 to TRBJ2-7, with D perhaps TRBD2 (5 bases). The source is a man younger than 35 with COVID-19, enrolled during active disease. Source material: peripheral blood. CDR3 coding DNA: TGTGCCAGCAGCTTAGGCCGGGGTTCCTACGAGCAGTACTTC. This gives the protein CASSLGRGSYEQYF.